The clone carrying this T cell receptor beta chain was observed a single time. The sample is drawn from a study of blood T cell repertoires in COVID-19. In the study overall: The United States, Italy and Spain provided the acute and convalescent COVID-19 samples.

Methods used by the authors: Estimated nucleated cell counts came from reference gene primer amplification. The assay was immunoSEQ multiplex PCR, and TCRdb's table has in-frame clones only and misses some. That table furnishes V, J and clone size, whereas the DNA furnished D and trimming. This sample has 100,000 to 150,000 clones; roughly 90% occur once, and the top ten carry 7.6%. The CDR3 extends over 14 amino acids. Germline-derived CDR1 and CDR2 are SGHNT and YYREEE (reference sequence). J was trimmed by 5 bases and V by 4 bases; bases with no gene match: 4. Material: peripheral blood. This TCR derives from a middle-aged man with acute or convalescent COVID-19. The chain uses TRBV5-4 and TRBJ2-2; 8 bases line up with TRBD1. CDR3 residues: CASSRRTGTGELFF. CDR3 DNA sequence: TGTGCCAGCAGCCGACGGACAGGGACCGGGGAGCTGTTTTTT.